Each of the 19 T cell receptor beta chains below was sequenced from the same sample in a study of control samples from healthy donors and cancer patients. Assay used: immunoSEQ multiplex PCR; TCRdb lists only in-frame clones, some missing. Counted here are about 26,000 clones, around 83% occurring once; the ten biggest clones make up about 25%. The sequencing sample was made of PBMCs. The receptor set was obtained from a man aged 60 to 75 with colorectal cancer.

The chain uses TRBV6-1 and TRBJ1-4; D perhaps matches TRBD1 (6 bases). Germline lookup yields CDR1 MNHNS and CDR2 SASEGT. The germline V and J ends were trimmed by 1 base and 5 bases, with 11 bases remaining between them. This CDR3 is 15 amino acids long. The CDR3 is CASSEVRGFNEKLFF. In DNA, the CDR3 is TGTGCCAGCAGTGAAGTCAGGGGCTTCAATGAAAAACTGTTTTTT.

V gene TRBV7-9 combines with J gene TRBJ1-3; the D is unclear. Germline V gene sequence: CDR1 SEHNR, CDR2 FQNEAQ (reference sequence). V lost 0 bases and J 0 bases, leaving 9 bases between the germline ends. CDR3 size: 16 residues. The CDR3 nucleotides read TGTGCCAGCAGCTTAGCGGGCAGTTACTCTGGAAACACCATATATTTT. Protein product: CASSLAGSYSGNTIYF.

The V gene is TRBV18, the J gene TRBJ1-4; 7 positions agree with TRBD1. V gave up 3 bases and J gave up 4 bases; unmatched junction bases: 5. CDR3 length: 15 amino acids. The germline gives CDR1 KGHSH, CDR2 LQKENI. The CDR3 DNA follows: TGTGCCAGCTCACCTTCTGGGACAGTTAATGAAAAACTGTTTTTT. It codes for CASSPSGTVNEKLFF.

This chain uses TRBV19 with TRBJ1-1; D ambiguous. Between the trimmed V and J ends, which lost 0 bases and 5 bases, there was a span of 10 bases. The CDR3 length is 14 residues. Germline V CDR1 and CDR2: LNHDA, SQIVND (reference sequence). The CDR3 nucleotides read TGTGCCAGTAGTATAGAAGGCAGGAGGACTGAAGCTTTCTTT. This codes for CASSIEGRRTEAFF.

The rearrangement joins TRBV5-5 to TRBJ1-5; D gene ambiguous. Germline V gene data show CDR1 as SGHKS and CDR2 as YYEKEE (reference sequence). The germline V and J ends were trimmed by 0 bases and 1 base, with 8 bases remaining between them. The CDR3 consists of 15 residues. The CDR3 sequence is CASSLEDRSNQPQHF. The DNA for the CDR3 is TGTGCCAGCAGCTTGGAGGATCGAAGCAATCAGCCCCAGCATTTT.

The rearrangement uses TRBV12-3 or TRBV12-4 and TRBJ2-2; D gene unclear. With 5 bases removed from V and 8 bases from J, the gap between germline ends came to 6 bases. This CDR3 has 11 amino acids. CDR3 sequence: CASSQTGELFF. In DNA, the CDR3 is TGTGCCAGCAGTCAGACAGGGGAGCTGTTTTTT.

The CDR3 protein is CASSQFWDSNSPLHF. CDR3 sequence (DNA): TGCGCCAGCAGTCAATTTTGGGACAGTAATTCACCCCTCCACTTT. The genes are TRBV23-1 and TRBJ1-6; 7 bases agree with TRBD1. TRBV23-1 is placed among ORFs of uncertain function. This CDR3 is built from 15 residues. Losses at the gene ends were 1 base for V and 6 bases for J; bases not matched to a gene: 3.

The chain is built from TRBV5-1 and TRBJ1-1, with TRBD1 matching over 8 bases. CDR1 and CDR2 from the germline V gene are SGHRS and YFSETQ. The CDR3 is 16 amino acids. With V trimmed by 6 bases and J by 0 bases, 10 bases remained unmatched. CDR3 bases: TGCGCCAGCACAATCGGGACAGGACAAATGAACACTGAAGCTTTCTTT. As protein: CASTIGTGQMNTEAFF.

This clone was seen a few times. The chain combines TRBV6-5 with TRBJ1-3, with 11 bases lining up with TRBD1. CDR1 MNHEY and CDR2 SVGAGI come from the germline V gene. The CDR3 covers 16 residues. The V and J ends lost 0 bases and 5 bases, in that order; junction bases with no gene match: 3. The CDR3 protein is CASSYSDRGLRNTIYF. The CDR3 nucleotides are TGTGCCAGCAGTTACTCGGACAGGGGGCTTAGAAACACCATATATTTT.

The V call is TRBV3-1 (or the pseudogene TRBV3-2), the J call TRBJ2-7; 10 nucleotides match TRBD2. The ends lost 4 bases at V and 2 bases at J; junction bases unmatched: 5. The CDR3 contains 15 residues. The V gene's germline CDR1 is LGHDT and CDR2 YNNKEL (reference sequence). The CDR3 loop is CASSRKRGGTYEQYF. CDR3 nucleotides: TGTGCCAGCAGCCGAAAGCGGGGGGGCACCTACGAGCAGTACTTC.

The chain links TRBV15 to TRBJ2-1, with D maybe TRBD2 (6 bases). This CDR3 spans 13 amino acids. V lost 0 bases and J lost 10, with 10 bases in between. Germline V lookup: CDR1 LNHNV, CDR2 YYDKDF (reference sequence). The CDR3 DNA is TGTGCCACCAGCAGAGACGGCGGGGACGAGCAGTTCTTC. Protein: CATSRDGGDEQFF.

This clone turned up a few times. The chain combines TRBV3-1 (or the pseudogene TRBV3-2) with TRBJ2-6; D possibly corresponds to TRBD1 (5 bases). The CDR3 runs 16 residues. In germline, CDR1 is LGHDT, CDR2 YNNKEL (reference sequence). The V end was cut by 0 bases, the J end by 2 bases, with 8 bases between. CDR3 in amino acids: CASSQDQGTGANVLTF. The CDR3 DNA reads as TGTGCCAGCAGCCAAGATCAGGGAACTGGGGCCAACGTCCTGACTTTC.

The V and J genes are TRBV5-4 and TRBJ2-2, with a tentative D call TRBD1 (6 bases). The germline V and J ends were trimmed by 0 bases and 0 bases, with 9 bases remaining between them. The V gene's germline CDR1 is SGHNT and CDR2 YYREEE (reference sequence). The CDR3 has 16 amino acids. The CDR3 loop is CASSLGTAANTGELFF. CDR3 coding DNA: TGTGCCAGCAGCTTGGGGACAGCGGCGAACACCGGGGAGCTGTTTTTT. Full variable domain (outside the CDR3, taken from reference TRBV5-4 and TRBJ2-2): ETGVTQSPTHLIKTRGQQVTLRCSSQSGHNTVSWYQQALGQGPQFIFQYYREEENGRGNFPPRFSGLQFPNYSSELNVNALELDDSALYLCASSLGTAANTGELFFGEGSRLTVL.

This chain connects TRBV5-6 to TRBJ2-1, with TRBD1 identical over 8 bases. Germline lookup yields CDR1 SGHDT and CDR2 YYEEEE. The length of the CDR3 is 14 residues. V trimming: 4 bases; J trimming: 4 bases; junction bases outside the gene matches: 4. The CDR3 spells CASSGTGYYNEQFF. The CDR3 DNA follows: TGTGCCAGCAGCGGGACAGGCTATTACAATGAGCAGTTCTTC.

The rearrangement uses TRBV6-6 and TRBJ2-7, with D perhaps matching TRBD2 (5 bases). Germline V gene sequence: CDR1 MNHNY, CDR2 SVGAGI (reference sequence). Trimming left V 7 bases short and J 7 bases short, with 14 bases between. The CDR3 is 12 amino acids. The chain's CDR3 is CASTKIPGEQYF. The CDR3 nucleotides are TGTGCCAGCACCAAAATCCCGGGAGAGCAGTACTTC.

This sequence joins TRBV10-2 and TRBJ2-2, with 7 bases that match TRBD1. The CDR3 sequence is 13 residues long. V lost 6 bases to trimming and J lost 6 bases; unmatched junction nucleotides: 4. The germline V gene has CDR1 WSHSY and CDR2 SAAADI. CDR3 DNA: TGCGCCAGCAGCGCCGGGACAGCCGGGGAGCTGTTTTTT. Protein product: CASSAGTAGELFF.

This sequence joins TRBV5-1 and TRBJ2-3, with D possibly called TRBD1 or TRBD2 (5 bases each). CDR3 size: 16 residues. Germline V gene sequence: CDR1 SGHRS, CDR2 YFSETQ. The V gene lost 4 bases and the J gene lost 1 base, with 16 bases spanning the gap. CDR3 loop: CASSPEPGTGTDTQYF. In DNA, the CDR3 is TGCGCCAGCAGCCCGGAACCGGGGACGGGCACAGATACGCAGTATTTT.

This chain connects TRBV5-1 to TRBJ1-2; D gene ambiguous. CDR3 size: 14 residues. Germline-derived CDR1 and CDR2 are SGHRS and YFSETQ. V dropped 3 bases and J dropped 1 base, with 10 bases sitting between them. The CDR3 reads CASSSSTLNYGYTF. Written as DNA, the CDR3 is TGCGCCAGCAGCTCCTCGACTCTTAACTATGGCTACACCTTC.

V gene TRBV6-5 combines with J gene TRBJ1-6; D remains unclear. The CDR3 has 15 residues. The germline V gene encodes CDR1 MNHEY and CDR2 SVGAGI. V shed 6 bases and J shed 0 bases, with 9 bases lying between them. In DNA, the CDR3 is TGTGCCAGCAGATTAGATAGCTCCTATAATTCACCCCTCCACTTT. Protein product: CASRLDSSYNSPLHF.